Listed below are T cell receptor beta chains from one sample, sequenced in a study of breast tumors, draining lymph nodes, adjacent tissues. In TCRdb, the multiplex PCR reads were re-called with MiXCR into one record per CDR3 protein. Of about 140,000 distinct CDR3 sequences listed, 30% to 35% are singletons. Sequencing was carried out using axillary lymph node tissue. These receptors all come from a female donor with breast cancer. Some clones in this sample may be carry-over from other donors' samples. Each CDR3 is given with its conserved first and last residue. The D gene is left open where the match is weak. Expanded clones are given a class, and other clones once, few, many or no size at all.

clone_size d_call j_call v_call cdr3_aa cdr3_nt
- TRBD2 TRBJ2-1 TRBV20-1 CSATLGLVGGHTYNGQFF TGCAGTGCTACGTTGGGACTAGTGGGGGGGCACACCTACAATGGGCAGTTCTTC
- TRBD1 TRBJ1-6 TRBV6-6 CASSYGTGGVGNSPLHF TGTGCCAGCAGTTACGGGACAGGGGGCGTCGGTAATTCACCCCTCCACTTT
many - TRBJ1-6 TRBV6-1 CASRPVRDSPLHF TGTGCCAGCAGGCCTGTTCGGGATTCACCCCTCCACTTT
few - TRBJ1-1 TRBV29-1 CSVKVTGNTEAFF TGCAGCGTTAAAGTGACGGGGAACACTGAAGCTTTCTTT
- TRBD1 TRBJ1-2 TRBV7-2 CASSLTGSPSGYTF TGTGCCAGCAGCTTGACAGGGTCGCCGTCTGGCTACACCTTC
many TRBD2 TRBJ2-5 TRBV6-5 CASSRTSGGSVETQYF TGTGCCAGCAGTCGGACTAGCGGGGGGTCCGTGGAGACCCAGTACTTC
- - TRBJ2-5 TRBV6-5 CASSYRTAGETQYF TGCGCCAGCAGTTACCGGACAGCGGGAGAGACCCAGTACTTC
few TRBD1 TRBJ2-5 TRBV5-1 CASSWGDRGDTQYF TGCGCCAGCAGCTGGGGGGACAGGGGAGACACCCAGTACTTC
- - TRBJ1-1 TRBV29-1 CSVEDFAGTEALF TGCAGCGTTGAAGATTTTGCGGGCACTGAAGCTCTCTTT
- - TRBJ1-4 TRBV7-6 CASSDGLAGGSNEKLFF TGTGCCAGCAGCGATGGACTAGCGGGGGGATCTAATGAAAAACTGTTTTTT
many - TRBJ2-3 TRBV7-8 CASSLQSGRGRADTQYF TGTGCCAGCAGCTTACAGTCGGGCAGGGGACGAGCTGATACGCAGTATTTT
many TRBD2 TRBJ2-1 TRBV9 CASSVVGTSAPNEQFF TGTGCCAGCAGCGTAGTAGGGACTAGCGCTCCCAATGAGCAGTTCTTC
many TRBD1 TRBJ1-6 TRBV2 CASTTTGTLGSPLHF TGTGCCAGCACCACGACAGGGACTCTGGGTTCACCCCTCCACTTT
few - TRBJ1-1 TRBV24-1 CATSLMAVMNTEAFF TGTGCCACCAGTTTGATGGCCGTAATGAACACTGAAGCTTTCTTT
many - TRBJ2-3 TRBV7-3 CASSLFTADTQYF TGTGCCAGCAGCTTATTCACGGCAGATACGCAGTATTTT
many TRBD1 TRBJ1-5 TRBV6-4 CASSPGQGVDQPQHF TGTGCCAGCAGTCCTGGACAGGGAGTGGATCAGCCCCAGCATTTT
few TRBD1 TRBJ1-1 TRBV11-3 CASSKTGGVNTEAFF TGTGCCAGCAGCAAGACAGGGGGAGTGAACACTGAAGCTTTCTTT
- - TRBJ1-1 TRBV18 CASSPLTLGSAEAFF TGTGCCAGCTCACCACTGACCCTAGGGTCGGCTGAAGCTTTCTTT
- - TRBJ2-5 TRBV4-1 CASSQTTGRGETRYF TGCGCCAGCAGCCAGACGACGGGGCGAGGAGAGACCCGGTACTTC